These T cell receptor beta chains were read from a single sample in a study of T cells after yellow fever vaccination. TCRdb analysed the 5' RACE reads with MiXCR anew, one entry per CDR3 protein. The sample yields approximately 96,000 distinct CDR3 sequences, approximately 8.4% seen once. Sequenced here: CD8+ T cells not binding an NS4B(214-222) dextramer, sorted from PBMCs, sampled less than 16 days after the first yellow fever vaccination. The receptor source for this set is a man aged 18-30 years who received the YFV17D yellow fever vaccine. The CDR3 runs from the conserved cysteine through the conserved F or W. The D gene is left open where the match is weak. Rows may omit the clone size; those that give it use once, few, many or a size class.

V	J	size	D	DNA	CDR3
TRBV5-1	TRBJ2-1	.	TRBD1	TGCGCCAGCAGCTTGGGGCAGGGGGCCTCCAATGAGCAGTTCTTC	CASSLGQGASNEQFF
TRBV6-2/TRBV6-3	TRBJ2-5	few	.	TGTGCCAGCACCGACAGTTGGGAGACCCAGTACTTC	CASTDSWETQYF
TRBV15	TRBJ2-2	many	.	TGTGCCACCAGCTTACGCCGCTGGCAACCGAACACCGGGGAGCTGTTTTTT	CATSLRRWQPNTGELFF
TRBV4-2	TRBJ2-3	many	TRBD2	TGTGCCAGCAGCCAAGAACCTAGCGGGGGGGGATCCACAGATACGCAGTATTTT	CASSQEPSGGGSTDTQYF
TRBV12-3/TRBV12-4	TRBJ1-2	few	.	TGTGCCAGCAAGCCCTCAATTGTGGATTACTATGGCTACACCTTC	CASKPSIVDYYGYTF
TRBV29-1	TRBJ1-1	.	.	TGCAGCGTTGACGCGGGGCACACTGAAGCTTTCTTT	CSVDAGHTEAFF
TRBV5-5	TRBJ1-1	.	TRBD1	TGTGCCAGCAGCTTGGGGCCTACAGGGGGCACTGAAGCTTTCTTT	CASSLGPTGGTEAFF
TRBV4-1	TRBJ2-7	few	.	TGCGCCAGCAGCCAATTCTGGACAGACAACTACGAGCAGTACTTC	CASSQFWTDNYEQYF
TRBV12-3/TRBV12-4	TRBJ1-2	few	.	TGTGCCAGCACCAACATGGGGAGCAACTATGGCTACACCTTC	CASTNMGSNYGYTF
TRBV7-2	TRBJ2-7	.	.	TGTGCCAGATCCGTAGGCAGGGCAAACGAGCAGTACTTC	CARSVGRANEQYF
TRBV21-1	TRBJ2-7	.	.	TGTGCCAGCAGGCGGGACAGGACTTTCTCCTACGAGCAGTACTTC	CASRRDRTFSYEQYF
TRBV15	TRBJ2-1	.	.	TGTGCCACCAGCAGAGGGGTCGAGTCGTCCTACAATGAGCAGTTCTTC	CATSRGVESSYNEQFF
TRBV28	TRBJ2-1	.	.	TGTGCCATCGGCCCCGGGGGACGGTACAATGAGCAGTTCTTC	CAIGPGGRYNEQFF
TRBV28	TRBJ2-5	few	.	TGTGCCAGCAGTTCCCCTACTTCGGCTAGCGACGAAGAGACCCAGTACTTC	CASSSPTSASDEETQYF
TRBV20-1	TRBJ2-1	few	TRBD2	TGCAGTGCTAGGTTAGCGGGGGGGTCCTACAATGAGCAGTTCTTC	CSARLAGGSYNEQFF
TRBV4-1	TRBJ1-2	few	.	TGCGCCAGCAGCCAAGCGCGGGGCTATGGCTACACCTTC	CASSQARGYGYTF
TRBV24-1	TRBJ2-3	few	.	TGTGCCACCAGTGATTTTAGCACAGATACGCAGTATTTT	CATSDFSTDTQYF
TRBV24-1	TRBJ2-1	.	.	TGTGCCACCAGTCTCGGCAATGAGCAGTTCTTC	CATSLGNEQFF
TRBV6-5	TRBJ2-5	.	.	TGTGCCAGCAGTTACTACAACCAAGAGACCCAGTACTTC	CASSYYNQETQYF
TRBV7-8	TRBJ2-3	few	.	TGTGCCAGCAGCCCCCGGGCTGGGGGCGCGGGAGATACGCAGTATTTT	CASSPRAGGAGDTQYF
TRBV20-1	TRBJ2-6	many	.	TGCAGTGCAGCTGGAAGGCGGGATTCGGCTGGGGCCAACGTCCTGACTTTC	CSAAGRRDSAGANVLTF
TRBV7-9	TRBJ1-1	few	.	TGTGCCAGCAGCTTAACCTCACTTGAAGCTTTCTTT	CASSLTSLEAFF
TRBV12-3/TRBV12-4	TRBJ1-2	few	.	TGTGCCAGCAGTTCTCTAGGCCAAGGGGACTATGGCTACACCTTC	CASSSLGQGDYGYTF
TRBV29-1	TRBJ1-1	.	TRBD1	TGCAGCGTAAGCAGACAGGGGTGGAGCACTGAAGCTTTCTTT	CSVSRQGWSTEAFF
TRBV6-4	TRBJ1-2	.	.	TGTGCCAGCAGGGAACAAAATGCCTGGGGATATGGCTACACCTTC	CASREQNAWGYGYTF
TRBV12-3/TRBV12-4	TRBJ1-2	few	.	TGTGCCAGCAGTCCGGGACAAATGAACTATGGCTACACCTTC	CASSPGQMNYGYTF
TRBV6-1	TRBJ1-1	.	.	TGTGCCAGCAGCGCCGGGAATCTAGTGGGTGAAGCTTTCTTT	CASSAGNLVGEAFF
TRBV19	TRBJ1-2	.	TRBD1	TGTGCCACTTCGACAGGGGGTGGCTACACCTTC	CATSTGGGYTF
TRBV5-1	TRBJ2-1	.	TRBD1	TGCGCCAGCAGCTTATATCCAGGGGGCGCGTACAATGAGCAGTTCTTC	CASSLYPGGAYNEQFF
TRBV14	TRBJ1-4	.	.	TGTGCCAGCAGCCTACACCTTAATGAAAAACTGTTTTTT	CASSLHLNEKLFF
TRBV30	TRBJ1-1	many	.	TGTGCCTGGAGTGAGGCGGCTCTGAGTGAAGCTTTCTTT	CAWSEAALSEAFF
TRBV29-1	TRBJ2-7	.	.	TGCAGCGTTGAAGCGATGGGTCACGAGCAGTACTTC	CSVEAMGHEQYF
TRBV7-2	TRBJ1-2	.	.	TGTGCCAGCAGCTCGCCAGGAACCTATGGCTACACCTTC	CASSSPGTYGYTF
TRBV7-3	TRBJ2-3	.	TRBD2	TGTGCCAGCAGCTTAACTGGCGGGGGTCCAGATACGCAGTATTTT	CASSLTGGGPDTQYF
TRBV11-1	TRBJ2-3	.	.	TGTGCCAGCAGCTTATTCCACGGTGGGGGAGATACGCAGTATTTT	CASSLFHGGGDTQYF
TRBV7-6	TRBJ2-7	.	.	TGTGCCAGCAGCTTAGGGTCCGACATTACCTACGAGCAGTACTTC	CASSLGSDITYEQYF
TRBV7-2	TRBJ2-1	few	.	TGTGCCAGCAGCTTGAGTATGTCCACCTACAATGAGCAGTTCTTC	CASSLSMSTYNEQFF
TRBV7-2	TRBJ2-3	.	TRBD1	TGTGCCAGCGCCGGGACAGGGGCGACAGATACGCAGTATTTT	CASAGTGATDTQYF
TRBV20-1	TRBJ2-1	many	.	TGCAGTGCTCTATACCCCAATGAGCAGTTCTTC	CSALYPNEQFF
TRBV21-1	TRBJ2-1	many	.	TGTGCCAGCAGCAAAGTGTGGGAAAGTTGCTCCTACAATGAGCAGTTCTTC	CASSKVWESCSYNEQFF
TRBV7-8	TRBJ2-4	.	TRBD2	TGTGCCAGCAGCTTATGGGGGGGGGTAGCCAAAAACATTCAGTACTTC	CASSLWGGVAKNIQYF
TRBV29-1	TRBJ2-7	.	TRBD1	TGCAGCGTTGAGCAGGGGGCACCCTACGAGCAGTACTTC	CSVEQGAPYEQYF
TRBV5-4	TRBJ2-3	.	.	TGTGCCAGCAGCTTGAAGTCCCTATACAGCACAGATACGCAGTATTTT	CASSLKSLYSTDTQYF
TRBV14	TRBJ2-7	.	.	TGTGCCAGCAGCCGGAGCAGGTCTTTCTCCCACGAGCAGTACTTC	CASSRSRSFSHEQYF